A selection of T cell receptor beta chains follows, all from one sample in a study of CD8+CD57+ T cells in acquired aplastic anemia. Using its own MiXCR run on the reads, TCRdb lists one record per CDR3 protein. The table has about 250,000 distinct CDR3 sequences, more than 45% seen once. Sequences were obtained from sorted CD4+, CD8+, or CD8+CD57+ T cells (not recorded which) from PBMCs. These receptors came from a human donor with aplastic anemia. Each CDR3 is given with its conserved first and last residue. The D gene is left open where the match is weak.

TRBV30 TRBD1 CAWSSGTGETEAFF
TRBV7-2 TRBD1 CASRSTGGEQYF
TRBV28 NA CASSFISAGSGTTIYF
TRBV29-1 TRBD1 CSVVGTGRNYGYTF
TRBV9 NA CARSVPEGNTEAFF
TRBV4-3 NA CASIRWVAGRLDSPLHF
TRBV6-5 NA CASSPTDGGGNTIYF
TRBV27 NA CASSLSWGAWTEAFF
TRBV2 NA CASSEAGPYEQYF
TRBV20-1 NA CSARDWLAYEQYF
TRBV15 NA CATSREGDVYEQYF
TRBV15 TRBD2 CATSSSLAGEVTDTQYF
TRBV27 TRBD2 CASSLKPSGRAHSHEQYF
TRBV7-2 NA CASSLSRMTPLHF
TRBV19 TRBD1 CASSIRQGAADTQYF
TRBV2 TRBD1 CASSEWDRENYGYTF
TRBV7-9 TRBD2 CASSLPGLEIPYEQYF
TRBV6-5 NA CASSYSRVGLGTGELFF
TRBV12-3/TRBV12-4 TRBD2 CASSSGLAGGDTGELFF